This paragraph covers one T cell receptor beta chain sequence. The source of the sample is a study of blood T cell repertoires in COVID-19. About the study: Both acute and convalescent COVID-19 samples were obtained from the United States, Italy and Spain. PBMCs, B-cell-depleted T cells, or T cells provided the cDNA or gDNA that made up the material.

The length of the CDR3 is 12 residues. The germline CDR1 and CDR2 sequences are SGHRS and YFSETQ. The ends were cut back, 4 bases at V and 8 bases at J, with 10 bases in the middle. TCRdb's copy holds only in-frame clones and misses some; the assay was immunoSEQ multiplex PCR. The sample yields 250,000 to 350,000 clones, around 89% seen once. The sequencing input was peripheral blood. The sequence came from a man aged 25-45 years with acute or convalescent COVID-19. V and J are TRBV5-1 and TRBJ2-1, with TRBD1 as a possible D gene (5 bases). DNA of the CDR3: TGCGCCAGCAGCCGATTCAGGGATGAGCAGTTCTTC. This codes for CASSRFRDEQFF. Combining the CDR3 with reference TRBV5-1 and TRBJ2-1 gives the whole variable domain KAGVTQTPRYLIKTRGQQVTLSCSPISGHRSVSWYQQTPGQGLQFLFEYFSETQRNKGNFPGRFSGRQFSNSRSEMNVSTLELGDSALYLCASSRFRDEQFFGPGTRLTVL.